What follows describes a single T cell receptor beta chain. This entry comes from a study of regulatory T cells in long-lasting Graves disease. Study summary: Antithyroid drug exposure in newly diagnosed Graves' patients had lasted under 3 months.

Time point of the sample: newly diagnosed GD, antithyroid drugs for less than 3 months. From PBMCs, RNA was extracted and then used to make the TCR library. Arm-PCR of CDR3 regions and iRepertoire HTBI primers were the basis on which TCR beta libraries were built. TCRdb called the multiplex PCR reads again in MiXCR, with one record for every CDR3 protein. The sample contains approximately 250,000 distinct CDR3 sequences, around 16% of which appear only once. This clonotype was sampled from a female donor with Graves disease. Sequencing used peripheral blood mononuclear cells (PBMCs), obtained at new diagnosis, from a patient treated with antithyroid drugs.

CDR3 loop: CASIYSGRASEQFF. The CDR3 DNA reads as TGTGCCAGCATATATAGCGGGAGGGCCTCTGAGCAGTTCTTC. This rearrangement joins TRBV6-1 to TRBJ2-1; 11 bases fit TRBD2. Germline loops: CDR1 MNHNS, CDR2 SASEGT. This CDR3 comprises 14 residues. Losses at the gene ends were 7 bases for V and 9 bases for J; bases not matched to a gene: 8.